The table lists the clone carrying this T cell receptor beta chain with a few counts. Its antigen is not known. MiXCR, run by TCRdb on the RT-PCR reads, gives a single entry per CDR3 protein. This table has about 700,000 distinct CDR3 sequences, around 14% appearing once. The source of the sample is a study of response to subunit inactivated influenza vaccine. Germline V gene lookup returns CDR1 SGHTA and CDR2 FQGNSA. This CDR3 has 16 residues. Trimming removed 3 bases from V and 1 base from J; junction bases left unmatched: 4. General study points: With each seasonal influenza vaccination, the authors suggested, few new T cells are recruited.

The source was PBMCs from blood, collected 14 days before vaccination. The receptor was derived from a man aged 45-65 years who received an inactivated influenza vaccine. The rearrangement uses TRBV7-2 and TRBJ1-3; TRBD1 matches 9 bases. The CDR3 protein is CASSFSGTGSGNTIYF. Here the CDR3 DNA reads TGTGCCAGCAGCTTCTCCGGGACAGGGTCTGGAAACACCATATATTTT. Supplemented by reference TRBV7-2 and TRBJ1-3, the full variable domain reads GAGVSQSPSNKVTEKGKDVELRCDPISGHTALYWYRQSLGQGLEFLIYFQGNSAPDKSGLPSDRFSAERTGGSVSTLTIQRTQQEDSAVYLCASSFSGTGSGNTIYFGEGSWLTVV.